The subject of this entry is one T cell receptor beta chain. Its target is unknown. The sample is drawn from a study of shared clonotypes between healthy human individuals. Overall study context: Used for every donor were three CD4 naive, three CD4 memory, two CD8 naive and one CD8 memory plate.

Losses at the gene ends were 1 base for V and 5 bases for J; bases not matched to a gene: 5. CDR1 is SGHAT and CDR2 is FQNNGV in the germline V gene. This CDR3 contains 15 residues. General study points: Sharing across four donors was highest in naive CD4 (about 5%) and lowest in memory CD8 (roughly 0.4%). Larger estimated richness was generally recorded for naive subsets relative to memory subsets.

Donors had no recently reported acute infections or vaccinations and were HIV-negative. Only in-frame clones appear in the TCRdb table, and some are missing; sequencing was by immunoSEQ multiplex PCR. This sample has under 650,000 clones, with 90% to 96% found just once. The sequenced sample was naive CD4+ T cells sorted from blood. Subset specified: CD45RA+ positively selected. The sequence was collected from a woman aged 30 to 39 in good health. The chain couples TRBV11-2 to TRBJ2-3; 8 nucleotides align to TRBD1. The CDR3 DNA follows: TGTGCCAGCAGCTTAGTTGCAGGGGGCGTAGATACGCAGTATTTT. This sequence encodes CASSLVAGGVDTQYF.